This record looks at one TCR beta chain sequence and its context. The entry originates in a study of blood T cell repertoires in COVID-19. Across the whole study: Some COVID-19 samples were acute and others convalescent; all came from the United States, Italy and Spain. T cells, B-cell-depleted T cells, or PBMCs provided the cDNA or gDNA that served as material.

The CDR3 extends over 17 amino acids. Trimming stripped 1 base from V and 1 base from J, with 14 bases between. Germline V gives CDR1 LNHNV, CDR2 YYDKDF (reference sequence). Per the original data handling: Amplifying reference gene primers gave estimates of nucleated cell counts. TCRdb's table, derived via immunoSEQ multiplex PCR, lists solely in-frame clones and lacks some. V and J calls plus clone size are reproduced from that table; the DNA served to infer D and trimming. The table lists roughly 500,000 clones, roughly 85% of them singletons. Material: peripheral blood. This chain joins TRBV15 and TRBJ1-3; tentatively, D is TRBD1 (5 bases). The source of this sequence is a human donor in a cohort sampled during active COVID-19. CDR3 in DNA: TGTGCCACCAGCAGAGGAGGAGAAAGGGGTTCTGGAAACACCATATATTTT. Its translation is CATSRGGERGSGNTIYF.